These 16 T cell receptor beta chains share one sample of origin, sequenced in a study of T cell clones after liver transplantation. Profiling relied on immunoSEQ multiplex PCR, and the TCRdb table lists in-frame clones only, not all of them. The sample records about 74,000 clones, roughly 80% being singletons. Source: CD4+ T cells from blood, taken before liver transplant. These receptors came from a human donor who received a liver transplant.

The V call is TRBV9, the J call TRBJ1-2, with D uncertain. Germline V gene data show CDR1 as SGDLS and CDR2 as YYNGEE. CDR3 length equals 15 residues. V was clipped by 2 bases and J by 0 bases, with 11 bases between them. CDR3 nucleotide sequence: TGTGCCAGCAGCGTCACAGAATTAGCTAACTATGGCTACACCTTC. Protein: CASSVTELANYGYTF.

The V gene is TRBV10-1, the J gene TRBJ2-7; no definite D call. This CDR3 comprises 13 residues. Germline V gene lookup returns CDR1 WNHNN and CDR2 SYGVQD (reference sequence). V lost 2 bases, J lost 2 bases, and 7 bases lay in between. Here the CDR3 DNA reads TGCGCCAGCAGTGAGAATTTCGCCTACGAGCAGTACTTC. Translating gives CASSENFAYEQYF.

The chain carries TRBV27 and TRBJ1-2; 9 bases agree with TRBD1. With 5 bases clipped from V and 7 bases from J, the junction kept 11 bases outside the gene matches. Germline V gene sequence: CDR1 MNHEY, CDR2 SMNVEV (reference sequence). CDR3 size: 15 residues. CDR3 nucleotide sequence: TGTGCCAGCAGTCTCTATCCGGGACAGGGATCTGGCTACACCTTC. It codes for CASSLYPGQGSGYTF.

This clone was counted between two and nine times. The V gene is TRBV5-1, the J gene TRBJ1-4; D gene unclear. V was trimmed by 0 bases and J by 5 bases, leaving 8 bases between them. Germline-derived CDR1 and CDR2 are SGHRS and YFSETQ. The CDR3 spans 14 residues. The CDR3 DNA reads TGCGCCAGCAGCTTGGCGACCGGCAATGAAAAACTGTTTTTT. This gives the protein CASSLATGNEKLFF.

The chain uses TRBV7-2 and TRBJ1-1; possibly TRBD1 for D (6 bases). V was clipped by 5 bases and J by 4 bases, with 17 bases between them. The germline V gene encodes CDR1 SGHTA and CDR2 FQGNSA. The CDR3 contains 15 residues. The CDR3 is CASSHPWGAPTEAFF. As DNA, the CDR3 is TGTGCCAGCAGCCACCCTTGGGGGGCGCCCACTGAAGCTTTCTTT.

Note on this clone: One end of the junction varies from germline; a read error may be responsible. The chain is built from TRBV19 and TRBJ2-6, with unresolved D. This CDR3 is 14 amino acids long. Germline V CDR1 and CDR2: LNHDA, SQIVND (reference sequence). The DNA of the CDR3 is TGTGCCAGTAGGATAGTTGCTGGGGCCAACGTCCTGACTTTC. Translated, it gives CASRIVAGANVLTF.

This chain joins TRBV5-1 and TRBJ2-1, with 12 bases aligning to TRBD2. Germline CDR1 SGHRS, CDR2 YFSETQ. The ends lost 5 bases at V and 5 bases at J; junction bases unmatched: 2. There are 14 residues in the CDR3. The CDR3 DNA reads TGCGCCAGCAGTCGACTAGCGGGAGACAATGAGCAGTTCTTC. Translating gives CASSRLAGDNEQFF.

The chain has TRBV28 and TRBJ1-5; TRBD1 might be the D (5 bases). The CDR3 sequence is 13 residues long. Germline V gene data show CDR1 as MDHEN and CDR2 as SYDVKM. Trimming removed 6 bases at V and 3 bases at J, with 9 bases between. The DNA of the CDR3 is TGTGCCAGCAGAGACAGCTACAATCAGCCCCAGCATTTT. This sequence encodes CASRDSYNQPQHF.

The chain has TRBV5-4 and TRBJ2-1; 8 bases align to TRBD2. Germline assignment: CDR1 SGHNT and CDR2 YYREEE (reference sequence). There are 15 residues in the CDR3. V lost 9 bases, J lost 10 bases, and 18 bases stayed unmatched. The CDR3 nucleotides read TGTGCCACCAGAAAGAAAGCGGGAGTCGAGGGGGAGCAGTTCTTC. Translated, it gives CATRKKAGVEGEQFF.

The genes are TRBV19 and TRBJ2-1; 13 bases align to TRBD2. CDR3 size: 18 residues. V lost 4 bases to trimming and J lost 0 bases; unmatched junction nucleotides: 6. CDR1 and CDR2 from the germline V gene are LNHDA and SQIVND (reference sequence). The CDR3 nucleotides read TGTGCCAGTAGTAGGGGACTAGCGGGACAGAGCTCCTACAATGAGCAGTTCTTC. Amino acids: CASSRGLAGQSSYNEQFF.

V and J are TRBV28 and TRBJ2-5; unclear D gene. V was clipped by 5 bases and J by 6 bases, with 10 bases between them. Germline loops: CDR1 MDHEN, CDR2 SYDVKM. CDR3 length equals 12 residues. CDR3 nucleotide sequence: TGTGCCAGCAGTCCCCCCCGAAAGACCCAGTACTTC. Translating it yields CASSPPRKTQYF. Full variable domain (missing parts from reference TRBV28 and TRBJ2-5): DVKVTQSSRYLVKRTGEKVFLECVQDMDHENMFWYRQDPGLGLRLIYFSYDVKMKEKGDIPEGYSVSREKKERFSLILESASTNQTSMYLCASSPPRKTQYFGPGTRLLVL.

This clone was seen only a few times. The chain carries TRBV28 and TRBJ2-4, with D unresolved. Between the trimmed V and J ends, which lost 5 bases and 12 bases, there was a span of 11 bases. The CDR3 has 11 residues. Per the germline V gene, CDR1 is MDHEN and CDR2 is SYDVKM. The CDR3 coding sequence is TGTGCCAGCAGTCTTGGGCACGGTCAGTACTTC. It is translated as CASSLGHGQYF.

This clone is a singleton in its sample. The chain recombines TRBV18 with TRBJ1-1, with D possibly matching TRBD1 (6 bases). Germline CDR1 is KGHSH and CDR2 is LQKENI. This CDR3 has 13 amino acids. V was cut by 4 bases and J by 3 bases, with 9 bases left in between. CDR3: CASSRSGDTEAFF. The CDR3 DNA reads as TGTGCCAGCTCACGGTCAGGGGACACTGAAGCTTTCTTT.

The chain couples TRBV19 to TRBJ1-1; 7 bases map to TRBD1. From germline, CDR1 is LNHDA and CDR2 SQIVND (reference sequence). V lost 6 bases and J lost 0; bases outside the gene matches: 4. This CDR3 is 14 amino acids long. The CDR3 here is CASRRGQVNTEAFF. The CDR3 DNA is TGTGCCAGTAGAAGGGGGCAGGTGAACACTGAAGCTTTCTTT.

The chain couples TRBV9 to TRBJ2-2; unclear D gene. V lost 0 bases, J lost 1 base, and 4 bases lay in between. Per germline, CDR1 SGDLS and CDR2 YYNGEE. There are 14 residues in the CDR3. In DNA form, the CDR3 reads TGTGCCAGCAGCGTAGCGCAGAACACCGGGGAGCTGTTTTTT. It is translated as CASSVAQNTGELFF.

To note about this clone: The sample carries other DNA sequences with the same CDR3. The chain links TRBV7-2 to TRBJ2-2, with a tentative D call TRBD1 (6 bases). This CDR3 has 15 amino acids. CDR1 and CDR2 from the germline V gene are SGHTA and FQGNSA. V lost 3 bases and J lost 2, with 10 bases in between. In DNA form, the CDR3 reads TGTGCCAGCAGCTTGGGACACCTAAACACCGGGGAGCTGTTTTTT. It specifies CASSLGHLNTGELFF.